This record looks at one T cell receptor beta chain sequence and its context. Its antigen is not yet known. No base quality values were provided; no much bigger clone lies one nucleotide off. This sample was taken from a study of blood T cells in healthy people across ages (dated by TCRdb to between 2015 and 2016). Background on the whole study: In model experiments, template switching captured about one uniquely barcoded TCR beta cDNA molecule for every two T cells. Using deep sequencing normalized with unique cDNA molecular identifiers, the study measured how TCR beta repertoire diversity changes with age. For two donors (one aged 18 to 30 and one aged 80 or older), the study analyzed two additional independent replicas of 1 million unique cDNA reads from the same blood draw. To avoid experimental bias, donors of different ages were distributed randomly across sequencing lanes. The donors were split into four age groups: young (average around 16 years), middle-aged (more than 35), aged (approximately 60) and long-lived (roughly 80). Paper-wide results and their limitations: Observed TCR beta diversity correlated strongly with the percentage of naive T cells measured by flow cytometry. Compared with the aged group, the long-lived group had more naive CD4+ T cells, fewer expanded clones and increased TCR diversity, a pattern suggesting age selection. As age increased, observed TCR beta diversity per million T cells dropped in a roughly linear way, and a significant reduction was already evident by age 40. Estimates of total diversity based on one million sequenced T cells were regarded as lower bounds and as underestimates. Because donor CMV infection status was unknown, age-related changes in expanded clonotypes were potentially confounded. Since profiling was done on bulk unsorted PBMCs, naive and antigen-experienced compartments could not be conclusively compared.

Receptors were amplified or captured by 5' RACE. Sequencer: Illumina HiSeq 2500. A second roughly 6 to 12 cycle PCR used a sample-barcoded 5' primer and a J-beta primer mix. A unique molecular identifier was introduced onto each TCR beta cDNA molecule by a template-switch 5' adaptor carrying 12 random nucleotides. Each sample yielded at least 3 million CDR3-containing paired-end reads. All of the RNA was converted into first-strand cDNA using the Mint cDNA synthesis kit, with a TRBC-specific oligonucleotide serving as the primer. All cDNA was treated with uracil-DNA glycosylase and then went through a first 18-cycle PCR with the universal primers M1SS and BC2_uni_R. On the study's bioinformatics: For normalization, 1 million high-quality reads, each with a distinct molecular identifier, were randomly selected from each sample. Instead of being binned into consensus sequences, reads with shared molecular identifiers were discarded. MiTCR, with a Q25 quality threshold and the strictest error-elimination algorithm, was used for CDR3 identification, clonotype clustering and error correction. A nonparametric unseen species model with Euler transformation was used to estimate a lower bound on total TCR beta diversity. The raw public data were reprocessed by TCRdb itself: fastp quality trimming at Q25, MiXCR clonotype calling, in-frame beta chains only. Each entry is one CDR3 protein sequence, shown with its most common DNA and genes. These V and J calls derive from TCRdb rather than the authors' analysis. For this sample the table gives 700,000 or so distinct CDR3 sequences, of which less than 45% were detected only once. Approximately 29% of the sample comes from the top ten.

CDR1 and CDR2 were assigned from the germline V gene (reference sequence) as DFQATT and SNEGSKA. V is pared back by 5 bases and J by 4 bases, with 11 bases lying between the germline termini. The CDR3 runs 13 amino acids, cysteine and phenylalanine included. Only the CDR3 part of the read is kept: 39 bases, read in frame from the first base. Donors were 30 to 45 systemically healthy Caucasian individuals from Russia aged roughly 6 to 100 years. Each donor gave about 11 milliliters of peripheral blood, drawn into EDTA-treated Vacutainer tubes. Ficoll-Paque density-gradient centrifugation was used to isolate PBMCs, with at least 7 million per sample. Trizol reagent was used to extract total RNA from the PBMCs, yielding at least 6 micrograms per sample. The percentages of naive CD45RAhigh/CD27high T cells were determined by flow cytometry on a PBMC aliquot from every donor.

Recombination connected TRBV20-1 to TRBJ2-2; no D gene can be assigned with confidence. This TCR derives from a man older than 75 in good health. Material: blood. The DNA sequence is given as TGCAGTGCTCCCCACTTGACCACCGGGGAGCTGTTTTTT. Its protein product is CSAPHLTTGELFF.